A single sample is the source of the 22 T cell receptor beta chains below, sequenced in a study of OX40 agonist ivuxolimab in advanced cancers. Clones were read by immunoSEQ multiplex PCR, and TCRdb kept only the in-frame ones, dropping some. The sample includes about 68,000 clones, roughly nine tenths of them seen just once. The specimen comprised CD4+ or CD8+ T cells sorted from blood, sampled in a trial of the OX40 agonist ivuxolimab. The receptors were sampled from an adult with an advanced solid tumor such as melanoma, head and neck, liver or kidney cancer.

This clone was observed a single time. The rearrangement links TRBV30 to TRBJ1-3, with a possible D match to TRBD1 (5 bases). Trimming shortened V by 1 base and J by 10 bases, and 14 bases separated the two germline ends. Germline V gene lookup returns CDR1 GTSNPN and CDR2 SVGIG (reference sequence). CDR3 length: 13 amino acids. The CDR3 DNA follows: TGTGCCTGGAGTGGGCAGGGCCGAGGAACCATATATTTT. Amino acid sequence: CAWSGQGRGTIYF.

The chain links TRBV11-2 to TRBJ2-2; D gene uncertain. Trimming cost V 1 base and J 1 base, with 7 bases left between them. The CDR3 sequence is 15 residues long. From germline, CDR1 is SGHAT and CDR2 FQNNGV. CDR3 sequence: CASSLAGVNTGELFF. The CDR3 bases are TGTGCCAGCAGCTTAGCTGGGGTGAACACCGGGGAGCTGTTTTTT.

The rearrangement uses TRBV4-2 and TRBJ2-7, with unresolved D. Looked up from germline, CDR1 is LGHNA and CDR2 is YNFKEQ. The V end lost 3 bases, the J end lost 5 bases, and 14 bases lay between the germline ends. The CDR3 runs 14 residues. The CDR3 is CASSHPAVSDEQYF. The CDR3 DNA reads as TGTGCCAGCAGCCACCCCGCGGTGAGCGACGAGCAGTACTTC.

The chain carries TRBV4-1 and TRBJ2-7, with 9 positions matching TRBD2. With 0 bases clipped from V and 3 bases from J, the junction kept 9 bases outside the gene matches. CDR1 and CDR2 from the germline V gene are MGHRA and YSYEKL. This CDR3 spans 17 amino acids. DNA for the CDR3: TGCGCCAGCAGCCAAGACAGTCTAGCGGGATTAGTCTACGAGCAGTACTTC. It specifies CASSQDSLAGLVYEQYF.

The chain recombines TRBV28 with TRBJ1-4; D unresolved. The ends were cut back, 7 bases at V and 3 bases at J, with 15 bases in the middle. Germline V gene lookup returns CDR1 MDHEN and CDR2 SYDVKM. The CDR3 is made up of 15 amino acids. The CDR3 sequence: CASITQPGPNEKLFF. For the CDR3, the DNA is TGTGCCAGCATCACCCAGCCGGGTCCTAATGAAAAACTGTTTTTT.

The chain carries TRBV7-8 and TRBJ1-2; D is perhaps TRBD1 (6 bases). V lost 4 bases and J lost 4, with 13 bases in between. This CDR3 is 14 amino acids long. The germline CDR1 and CDR2 sequences are SGHVS and FQNEAQ. Written as DNA, the CDR3 is TGTGCCAGCAGCTCCCGGACAGCGGCCTATGGCTACACCTTC. This codes for CASSSRTAAYGYTF.

This chain links TRBV18 with TRBJ1-1; D call uncertain. CDR1 and CDR2 from the germline V gene are KGHSH and LQKENI. The length of the CDR3 is 13 residues. Trimming pared 2 bases from V and 3 bases from J, leaving 7 bases between. CDR3 DNA: TGTGCCAGCTCACCAACTCGGGACACTGAAGCTTTCTTT. The encoded protein is CASSPTRDTEAFF.

J is TRBJ2-7 and V is TRBV19, with D perhaps TRBD1 (6 bases). Germline V gives CDR1 LNHDA, CDR2 SQIVND (reference sequence). The CDR3 consists of 12 residues. The V end lost 3 bases, the J end lost 6 bases, and 9 bases lay between the germline ends. The CDR3 DNA sequence: TGTGCCAGTAGTATTGGCAGGGGCGAGCAGTACTTC. Its translation is CASSIGRGEQYF.

This clone has only one observation. The chain has TRBV19 and TRBJ2-5; weak D call: TRBD2 (6 bases). There are 13 residues in the CDR3. In germline, CDR1 is LNHDA, CDR2 SQIVND (reference sequence). V lost 5 bases, J lost 7 bases, and 14 bases lay in between. The CDR3 reads CASSPGTLRTQYF. DNA of the CDR3: TGTGCCAGTAGTCCGGGGACTCTTAGGACCCAGTACTTC.

The chain combines TRBV6-5 with TRBJ1-3; possible D gene TRBD1, 6 bases. The CDR3 loop spans 14 amino acids. Germline values: CDR1 MNHEY, CDR2 SVGAGI. Between the trimmed V and J ends, which lost 5 bases and 5 bases, there was a span of 13 bases. Here the CDR3 reads CASSLRGRRNTIYF. The DNA for the CDR3 is TGTGCCAGCAGTCTCAGGGGTAGGAGAAACACCATATATTTT.

The table lists this clone with a few counts. CDR3 nucleotide sequence: TGCGCCAGCAGACAGGGCTACGAGCAGTACTTC. This codes for CASRQGYEQYF. This chain uses TRBV10-2 with TRBJ2-7, with D possibly being TRBD1 (6 bases). Germline loops: CDR1 WSHSY, CDR2 SAAADI. The CDR3 has 11 residues. Between the trimmed V and J ends, which lost 6 bases and 3 bases, there was a span of 6 bases.

The V gene is TRBV10-1, the J gene TRBJ2-3; maybe TRBD2 (6 bases). The CDR3 loop spans 15 amino acids. From germline, CDR1 is WNHNN and CDR2 SYGVQD (reference sequence). V lost 3 bases, J lost 0 bases, and 10 bases lay in between. In DNA, the CDR3 is TGCGCCAGCAGTGAAGGCGGGACTAGCACAGATACGCAGTATTTT. It codes for CASSEGGTSTDTQYF.

As to this clone: One junction end disagrees with the germline gene, perhaps due to a read error. The chain recombines TRBV7-7 with TRBJ2-3; 7 bases align to TRBD2. CDR1 SSHAT and CDR2 FNYEAQ come from the germline V gene (reference sequence). The CDR3 loop spans 14 amino acids. The CDR3 loop reads CASSLGLVSDTQYF. The CDR3, as DNA: TGTGCTAGCAGCTTAGGACTAGTTTCAGATACGCAGTATTTT.

The rearrangement links TRBV5-1 to TRBJ2-2; tentative D call: TRBD2 (5 bases). Germline V gene data show CDR1 as SGHRS and CDR2 as YFSETQ. The CDR3 has 18 amino acids. Deletions cut 1 base from V and 5 bases from J, with 21 bases between. CDR3 protein: CASSLFVWGTSGTGELFF. Written as DNA, the CDR3 is TGCGCCAGCAGCTTGTTCGTTTGGGGTACGTCGGGAACCGGGGAGCTGTTTTTT.

The gene calls are TRBV19 and TRBJ2-7; D remains ambiguous. The V end was cut by 5 bases, the J end by 2 bases, with 10 bases between. In germline, CDR1 is LNHDA, CDR2 SQIVND (reference sequence). This CDR3 comprises 13 residues. The DNA for the CDR3 is TGTGCCAGTAGTGACCCGGCGGCCTACGAGCAGTACTTC. Amino acid sequence: CASSDPAAYEQYF.

The chain employs TRBV6-6 and TRBJ2-7; 7 nucleotides match TRBD1. The CDR3 loop spans 14 amino acids. The germline gives CDR1 MNHNY, CDR2 SVGAGI (reference sequence). V lost 2 bases to trimming and J lost 3 bases; unmatched junction nucleotides: 4. The CDR3, as DNA: TGTGCCAGCAGTTACCCGGGACAGCGCTACGAGCAGTACTTC. As protein: CASSYPGQRYEQYF.

The rearrangement uses TRBV6-1 and TRBJ1-4; D unresolved. CDR3 length: 15 residues. From germline, CDR1 is MNHNS and CDR2 SASEGT. V lost 6 bases and J 2 bases, leaving 13 bases between the germline ends. The CDR3 DNA is TGTGCCAGCAGGATTCTCCCTGGGACTAATGAAAAACTGTTTTTT. This translates into CASRILPGTNEKLFF.

The chain links TRBV5-1 to TRBJ2-7; TRBD1 matches 7 bases. The CDR3 length is 17 residues. The V gene's germline CDR1 is SGHRS and CDR2 YFSETQ. The J segment lost 6 bases and the V segment lost 2 bases, leaving 17 bases of the junction unmatched. The CDR3 DNA reads TGCGCCAGCAGCTTAATGGAAACAGGGGCCCTCCCCTCCGAGCAGTACTTC. Encoded protein: CASSLMETGALPSEQYF.

This rearrangement joins TRBV11-2 to TRBJ2-3, with TRBD2 as a possible D gene (6 bases). V dropped 11 bases and J dropped 1 base, with 13 bases sitting between them. The CDR3 sequence is 13 residues long. Germline V gene lookup returns CDR1 SGHAT and CDR2 FQNNGV. In DNA, the CDR3 is TGTGCCGGGGAGGTGACAGGCACAGATACGCAGTATTTT. Protein sequence: CAGEVTGTDTQYF. Together with reference TRBV11-2 and TRBJ2-3, the CDR3 gives the full variable domain: EAGVAQSPRYKIIEKRQSVAFWCNPISGHATLYWYQQILGQGPKLLIQFQNNGVVDDSQLPKDRFSAERLKGVDSTLKIQPAKLEDSAVYLCAGEVTGTDTQYFGPGTRLTVL.

The gene calls are TRBV18 and TRBJ1-1; D uncertain. This CDR3 has 14 amino acids. V lost 3 bases, J lost 0 bases, and 8 bases lay in between. From germline, CDR1 is KGHSH and CDR2 LQKENI. This CDR3 is CASSPYSLNTEAFF. CDR3 sequence (DNA): TGTGCCAGCTCACCGTACTCCTTGAACACTGAAGCTTTCTTT.

V usage is TRBV10-3 and J usage is TRBJ2-1, with a weak D call TRBD1 (6 bases). V was pared by 4 bases and J by 6 bases, with 16 bases between. There are 15 residues in the CDR3. Germline V gene data show CDR1 as ENHRY and CDR2 as SYGVKD. For the CDR3, the DNA is TGTGCCATCAGTGGACGACAGGACATCCCCAATGAGCAGTTCTTC. As protein: CAISGRQDIPNEQFF.

V usage is TRBV6-5 and J usage is TRBJ1-2; tentatively, D is TRBD1 (6 bases). Germline V gene lookup returns CDR1 MNHEY and CDR2 SVGAGI. Deletions cut 5 bases from V and 0 bases from J, with 13 bases between. CDR3 length: 15 amino acids. The CDR3 reads CASSRGTTPNYGYTF. Here the CDR3 DNA reads TGTGCCAGCAGTCGCGGGACAACACCTAACTATGGCTACACCTTC.